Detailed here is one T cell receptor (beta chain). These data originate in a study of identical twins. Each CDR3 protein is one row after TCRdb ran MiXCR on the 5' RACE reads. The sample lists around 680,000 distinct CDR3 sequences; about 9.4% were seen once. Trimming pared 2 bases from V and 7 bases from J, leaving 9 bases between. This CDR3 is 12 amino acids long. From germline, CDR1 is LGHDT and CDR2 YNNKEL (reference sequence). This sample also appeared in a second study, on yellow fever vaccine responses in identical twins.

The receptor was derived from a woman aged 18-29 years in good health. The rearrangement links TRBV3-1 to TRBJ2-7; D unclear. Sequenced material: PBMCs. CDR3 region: CASSQTTREQYF. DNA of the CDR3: TGTGCCAGCAGCCAAACTACGCGGGAGCAGTACTTC.